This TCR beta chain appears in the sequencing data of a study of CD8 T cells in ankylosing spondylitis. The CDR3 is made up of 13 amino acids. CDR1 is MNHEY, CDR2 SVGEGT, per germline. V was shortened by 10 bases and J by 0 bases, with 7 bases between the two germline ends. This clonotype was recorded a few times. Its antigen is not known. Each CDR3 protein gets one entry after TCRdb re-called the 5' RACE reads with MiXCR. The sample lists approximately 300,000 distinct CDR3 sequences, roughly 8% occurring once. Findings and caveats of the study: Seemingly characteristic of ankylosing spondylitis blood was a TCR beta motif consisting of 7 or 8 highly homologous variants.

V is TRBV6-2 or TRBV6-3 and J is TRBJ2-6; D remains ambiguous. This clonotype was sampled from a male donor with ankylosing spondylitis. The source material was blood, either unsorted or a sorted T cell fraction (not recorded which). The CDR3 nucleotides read TGTGCCACCAAGACCTCTGGGGCCAACGTCCTGACTTTC. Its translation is CATKTSGANVLTF.